These 28 T cell receptor beta chains were all obtained from the same sample, sequenced in a study of blood T cell repertoires in COVID-19. Clones were sequenced by immunoSEQ multiplex PCR, and TCRdb holds only the in-frame ones, with some missing. The table lists about 260,000 clones, around nine tenths of them singletons. The specimen was peripheral blood. The source of these receptors is a man aged 35-49 years who had recovered from COVID-19.

This chain uses TRBV7-2 with TRBJ2-3; 10 bases are a match to TRBD2. The CDR3 totals 15 residues. The germline V gene encodes CDR1 SGHTA and CDR2 FQGNSA. The V segment lost 3 bases and the J segment 6 bases; nucleotides outside the gene matches: 6. The CDR3: CASSFSGRLRDTQYF. For the CDR3, the DNA is TGTGCCAGCAGCTTTAGCGGGAGGCTCAGGGATACGCAGTATTTT.

This clone has a single count. The rearrangement uses TRBV4-1 and TRBJ1-6, with D perhaps matching TRBD1 (6 bases). V lost 6 bases, J lost 9 bases, and 18 bases lay in between. Per the germline V gene, CDR1 is MGHRA and CDR2 is YSYEKL. The CDR3 consists of 15 residues. CDR3 in amino acids: CASSSGGGYGSPLHF. DNA of the CDR3: TGCGCCAGCAGTTCGGGAGGGGGATATGGTTCACCCCTCCACTTT.

The table lists this clone with a few counts. This chain uses TRBV7-8 with TRBJ1-1; D unclear. Trimming removed 3 bases at V and 4 bases at J, with 12 bases between. The CDR3 is 14 amino acids. Germline V gives CDR1 SGHVS, CDR2 FQNEAQ. CDR3 region: CASSLNLRSTEAFF. CDR3 DNA: TGTGCCAGCAGCTTGAACTTGAGGAGCACTGAAGCTTTCTTT.

This clone was recorded a few times. The V call is TRBV4-1, the J call TRBJ1-4; TRBD1 agrees at 9 bases. Germline lookup yields CDR1 MGHRA and CDR2 YSYEKL. Trimming at V came to 4 bases and at J to 1 base, leaving 10 bases not matched to a gene. The CDR3 is 18 amino acids. In DNA, the CDR3 is TGCGCCAGCAGCCGGGACCGGGACAGGGTGGGAACTAATGAAAAACTGTTTTTT. It is translated as CASSRDRDRVGTNEKLFF.

The genes are TRBV18 and TRBJ2-1; 14 bases line up with TRBD2. Unmatched junction bases numbered 3, after V lost 3 bases and J lost 8 bases. The CDR3 runs to 15 residues. The germline CDR1 and CDR2 sequences are KGHSH and LQKENI. This chain's CDR3 is CASSPGLAGVYEQFF. The CDR3 DNA reads TGTGCCAGCTCACCGGGACTAGCGGGAGTTTATGAGCAGTTCTTC. Supplemented by reference TRBV18 and TRBJ2-1, the full variable domain reads NAGVMQNPRHLVRRRGQEARLRCSPMKGHSHVYWYRQLPEEGLKFMVYLQKENIIDESGMPKERFSAEFPKEGPSILRIQQVVRGDSAAYFCASSPGLAGVYEQFFGPGTRLTVL.

The CDR3 reads CASSELVNTEAFF. CDR3 nucleotide sequence: TGCGCCAGCAGTGAACTGGTAAACACTGAAGCTTTCTTT. The chain recombines TRBV10-1 with TRBJ1-1, with D uncertain. From germline, CDR1 is WNHNN and CDR2 SYGVQD (reference sequence). The V end lost 3 bases, the J end lost 2 bases, and 7 bases lay between the germline ends. The CDR3 sequence is 13 residues long.

The J gene is TRBJ2-1, the V gene TRBV18, with 9 bases identical to TRBD1. Germline V gene data show CDR1 as KGHSH and CDR2 as LQKENI. The CDR3 length is 16 residues. The V segment lost 2 bases and the J segment 1 base; nucleotides outside the gene matches: 3. CDR3 protein: CASSPLQGASYNEQFF. In DNA, the CDR3 is TGTGCCAGCTCACCATTACAGGGGGCTTCCTACAATGAGCAGTTCTTC.

V gene TRBV9 combines with J gene TRBJ2-1; D might be TRBD1 (6 bases). The V gene lost 4 bases and the J gene lost 10 bases, with 18 bases spanning the gap. The CDR3 extends over 14 amino acids. The V gene's germline CDR1 is SGDLS and CDR2 YYNGEE. The CDR3 DNA reads as TGTGCCAGCAGCCCCACAACTGGACAGTTGGAGCAGTTCTTC. Translated: CASSPTTGQLEQFF.

The chain joins TRBV5-1 to TRBJ1-1, with a tentative D call TRBD1 (6 bases). V lost 3 bases and J lost 0, with 21 bases in between. Germline V gives CDR1 SGHRS, CDR2 YFSETQ. The CDR3 is 18 amino acids. The CDR3 DNA follows: TGCGCCAGCAGCTGGGACGTGCGGGGGGCCCTTATGAACACTGAAGCTTTCTTT. Its translation is CASSWDVRGALMNTEAFF. The complete variable domain, with remaining parts taken from reference TRBV5-1 and TRBJ1-1, reads KAGVTQTPRYLIKTRGQQVTLSCSPISGHRSVSWYQQTPGQGLQFLFEYFSETQRNKGNFPGRFSGRQFSNSRSEMNVSTLELGDSALYLCASSWDVRGALMNTEAFFGQGTRLTVV.

The chain recombines TRBV5-8 with TRBJ1-1, with D uncertain. The V end lost 9 bases, the J end lost 3 bases, and 15 bases lay between the germline ends. The CDR3 runs to 13 residues. Germline CDR1 is SGHTS and CDR2 is YDEGEE. This CDR3 is CAIRRTVDTEAFF. The CDR3 DNA reads as TGTGCCATCAGGAGGACTGTGGACACTGAAGCTTTCTTT.

This chain uses TRBV29-1 with TRBJ2-1; 12 bases fit TRBD2. This CDR3 is 18 amino acids long. CDR1 is SQVTM and CDR2 is ANQGSEA in the germline V gene. J gave up 0 bases and V 7 bases, and 13 bases lay outside the gene matches. CDR3 bases: TGCAGCGCCGACGGCACTAGCGGGAGGCCTAGCTCCTACAATGAGCAGTTCTTC. Amino acids: CSADGTSGRPSSYNEQFF.

The sample holds a few counts of this clone. This chain links TRBV6-5 with TRBJ2-5, with D maybe TRBD2 (5 bases). The CDR3 extends over 15 amino acids. V was pared by 8 bases and J by 3 bases, with 19 bases between. Germline V gene lookup returns CDR1 MNHEY and CDR2 SVGAGI. The CDR3 is CASAGSLAKEETQYF. The CDR3 DNA follows: TGTGCCAGCGCCGGGTCCCTAGCAAAGGAAGAGACCCAGTACTTC.

This chain joins TRBV18 and TRBJ1-1; D unresolved. Between the trimmed V and J ends, which lost 2 bases and 4 bases, there was a span of 11 bases. CDR3 size: 14 residues. Germline lookup yields CDR1 KGHSH and CDR2 LQKENI. The CDR3 here is CASSPGRGVTEAFF. CDR3 in DNA: TGTGCCAGCTCACCAGGACGGGGAGTCACTGAAGCTTTCTTT.

This rearrangement joins TRBV10-1 to TRBJ1-3; no reliable D call. Per germline, CDR1 WNHNN and CDR2 SYGVQD (reference sequence). The CDR3 covers 12 residues. Trimming removed 10 bases from V and 10 bases from J, with 17 bases in between. CDR3 protein: CATGDGVGTIYF. DNA for the CDR3: TGCGCCACCGGAGACGGGGTGGGAACCATATATTTT.

This sequence joins TRBV12-3 or TRBV12-4 and TRBJ2-7, with a tentative D call TRBD2 (6 bases). CDR3 length equals 13 residues. V was shortened by 8 bases and J by 6 bases, with 17 bases between the two germline ends. Written as DNA, the CDR3 is TGTGCCAGCCAGGTGCTGGGAGGAGGCGAGCAGTACTTC. This sequence encodes CASQVLGGGEQYF.

The chain carries TRBV7-3 and TRBJ2-2, with 10 bases fitting TRBD2. This CDR3 contains 15 residues. Germline CDR1 SGHTA, CDR2 FQGTGA. J lost 3 bases, V lost 7 bases, and 5 bases had no gene match. This chain's CDR3 is CASKSGRADTGELFF. CDR3 coding DNA: TGTGCCAGCAAGAGCGGGAGGGCAGACACCGGGGAGCTGTTTTTT.

The chain has TRBV9 and TRBJ1-2; D uncertain. With 2 bases removed from V and 6 bases from J, the gap between germline ends came to 11 bases. Germline lookup yields CDR1 SGDLS and CDR2 YYNGEE. The CDR3 sequence is 13 residues long. The CDR3 is CASSVPGKDGYTF. The CDR3 DNA follows: TGTGCCAGCAGCGTCCCGGGGAAGGATGGCTACACCTTC. The whole variable domain, filled in from reference TRBV9 and TRBJ1-2, reads DSGVTQTPKHLITATGQRVTLRCSPRSGDLSVYWYQQSLDQGLQFLIQYYNGEERAKGNILERFSAQQFPDLHSELNLSSLELGDSALYFCASSVPGKDGYTFGSGTRLTVV.

The chain uses TRBV19 and TRBJ2-1; a possible D gene is TRBD2 (6 bases). CDR3 length: 18 residues. Germline assignment: CDR1 LNHDA and CDR2 SQIVND (reference sequence). The V and J ends lost 0 bases and 5 bases respectively, with 20 bases between them. DNA of the CDR3: TGTGCCAGTAGTATAGAGGTCTGGGCGGGATCCCCCCACAATGAGCAGTTCTTC. Translating it yields CASSIEVWAGSPHNEQFF. Complete variable domain (other parts from reference TRBV19 and TRBJ2-1): DGGITQSPKYLFRKEGQNVTLSCEQNLNHDAMYWYRQDPGQGLRLIYYSQIVNDFQKGDIAEGYSVSREKKESFPLTVTSAQKNPTAFYLCASSIEVWAGSPHNEQFFGPGTRLTVL.

This clone occurred a few times. The chain couples TRBV6-2 or TRBV6-3 to TRBJ2-5; tentatively, D is TRBD2 (7 bases). The CDR3 has 12 residues. Germline CDR1 is MNHEY and CDR2 is SVGEGT. With 4 bases removed from V and 5 bases from J, the gap between germline ends came to 8 bases. The CDR3 DNA follows: TGTGCCAGCAGTTCGGGGGGCGAGACCCAGTACTTC. It translates to CASSSGGETQYF.

The chain links TRBV7-9 to TRBJ1-4; unclear D gene. Deletions cut 4 bases from V and 7 bases from J, with 10 bases between. This CDR3 region has 13 residues. Germline V CDR1 and CDR2: SEHNR, FQNEAQ (reference sequence). The chain's CDR3 is CASSSMRAEKLFF. CDR3 DNA: TGTGCCAGCAGCTCTATGAGGGCTGAAAAACTGTTTTTT.

The rearrangement uses TRBV5-1 and TRBJ2-6; D remains unclear. Trimming removed 3 bases from V and 1 base from J, with 5 bases in between. The CDR3 is 14 amino acids. Germline values: CDR1 SGHRS, CDR2 YFSETQ. The CDR3 region is CASSSGSGANVLTF. In DNA form, the CDR3 reads TGCGCCAGCAGCTCCGGTTCTGGGGCCAACGTCCTGACTTTC.

The chain combines TRBV2 with TRBJ2-3; 8 positions match TRBD2. CDR3 length: 13 residues. Germline CDR1 reads SNHLY; CDR2 reads FYNNEI. The ends lost 2 bases at V and 11 bases at J; junction bases unmatched: 6. The CDR3: CASSERRLAGQYF. DNA for the CDR3: TGTGCCAGCAGTGAAAGGCGCCTAGCGGGGCAGTATTTT.

The V call is TRBV18, the J call TRBJ2-7; weak D call: TRBD1 (5 bases). The CDR3 loop spans 13 amino acids. V was cut by 4 bases and J by 5 bases, with 12 bases left in between. Germline CDR1 reads KGHSH; CDR2 reads LQKENI. This CDR3 is CASSHGRGNEQYF. In nucleotides, the CDR3 is TGTGCCAGCTCACACGGTAGGGGTAACGAGCAGTACTTC.

The gene calls are TRBV3-1 (or the pseudogene TRBV3-2) and TRBJ1-4; D gene ambiguous. CDR3 size: 12 residues. V dropped 1 base and J dropped 8 bases, with 5 bases sitting between them. Germline CDR1 is LGHDT and CDR2 is YNNKEL (reference sequence). CDR3 sequence: CASSQGREKLFF. The CDR3 DNA sequence: TGTGCCAGCAGCCAAGGCCGGGAAAAACTGTTTTTT.

J is TRBJ2-3 and V is TRBV12-3 or TRBV12-4; D is unclear. Trimming took off 4 bases at V and 1 base at J, with 6 bases between the two ends. This CDR3 has 13 residues. The CDR3 is CASSYSGTDTQYF. CDR3 DNA: TGTGCCAGCAGTTACTCCGGCACAGATACGCAGTATTTT.

This sequence joins TRBV6-6 and TRBJ2-7; D possibly corresponds to TRBD1 (6 bases). From germline, CDR1 is MNHNY and CDR2 SVGAGI (reference sequence). The CDR3 length is 13 residues. Trimming shortened V by 4 bases and J by 6 bases, and 13 bases separated the two germline ends. The CDR3, as DNA: TGTGCCAGCAGTTCCAGGGGCCTTGGCGAGCAGTACTTC. Protein: CASSSRGLGEQYF.

Note on this clone: One end of the junction is discordant with germline, which a read error may explain. The chain couples TRBV30 to TRBJ1-1; D ambiguous. The CDR3 runs 10 residues. Per the germline V gene, CDR1 is GTSNPN and CDR2 is SVGIG (reference sequence). CDR3 sequence: CGAGNPEAFF. CDR3 DNA sequence: TGTGGGGCGGGGAACCCTGAAGCTTTCTTT.

The rearrangement links TRBV6-4 to TRBJ2-1, with a possible D match to TRBD1 (6 bases). This CDR3 comprises 13 residues. Trimming stripped 3 bases from V and 9 bases from J, with 12 bases between. Per the germline V gene, CDR1 is MRHNA and CDR2 is SNTAGT. DNA for the CDR3: TGTGCCAGCAGTGAACAGGGCTTGGGTGAGCAGTTCTTC. Translating it yields CASSEQGLGEQFF.